The 16 T cell receptor beta chains given below trace back to one sample, sequenced in a study of shared clonotypes between healthy human individuals. Data came from immunoSEQ multiplex PCR; TCRdb stores just in-frame clones and leaves some out. The sample consists of 1,400,000 or so clones, 98% to 99% of them appearing once. The sequenced sample consisted of naive CD4+ T cells sorted from blood. Subset specified: CD45RA+ positively selected. The origin of the receptors is a man aged 25-45 years in good health.

About this clone itself: Other DNA sequences within the sample encode an identical CDR3. V and J are TRBV5-1 and TRBJ2-1; no reliable D call. Between the trimmed V and J ends, which lost 0 bases and 0 bases, there was a span of 4 bases. CDR3 length: 14 residues. Germline V lookup: CDR1 SGHRS, CDR2 YFSETQ. CDR3 nucleotide sequence: TGCGCCAGCAGCTTGGCATCCTCCTACAATGAGCAGTTCTTC. It encodes CASSLASSYNEQFF.

V gene TRBV5-1 combines with J gene TRBJ1-1; 9 bases match TRBD1. CDR1 and CDR2 from the germline V gene are SGHRS and YFSETQ. The CDR3 spans 15 residues. The trim removed 4 bases at V and 4 bases at J, leaving 8 bases unmatched. CDR3: CASSPGTGKGTEAFF. DNA for the CDR3: TGCGCCAGCAGCCCAGGGACAGGGAAGGGCACTGAAGCTTTCTTT. The full variable domain, completed using reference TRBV5-1 and TRBJ1-1, is KAGVTQTPRYLIKTRGQQVTLSCSPISGHRSVSWYQQTPGQGLQFLFEYFSETQRNKGNFPGRFSGRQFSNSRSEMNVSTLELGDSALYLCASSPGTGKGTEAFFGQGTRLTVV.

V is TRBV29-1 and J is TRBJ2-5, with TRBD1 as a possible D gene (6 bases). The CDR3 consists of 12 residues. V was shortened by 6 bases and J by 5 bases, with 13 bases between the two germline ends. Germline V CDR1 and CDR2: SQVTM, ANQGSEA. This CDR3 is CSVQQGVETQYF. The CDR3 nucleotides are TGCAGCGTCCAACAGGGAGTGGAGACCCAGTACTTC.

The rearrangement joins TRBV2 to TRBJ2-5; 12 bases fit TRBD2. With 7 bases clipped from V and 5 bases from J, the junction kept 11 bases outside the gene matches. CDR3 size: 16 residues. The V gene's germline CDR1 is SNHLY and CDR2 FYNNEI. The CDR3 DNA is TGTGCCAGCACCTTACATGGTCTAGCGGGAGGGGAGACCCAGTACTTC. Its protein product is CASTLHGLAGGETQYF.

This clone has a handful of counts. The J gene is TRBJ1-5, the V gene TRBV19; 9 positions agree with TRBD1. Germline CDR1 and CDR2: LNHDA and SQIVND (reference sequence). The CDR3 spans 12 residues. After removal of 11 bases from V and 6 bases from J, the junction contained 5 bases not matched to a gene. CDR3 coding DNA: TGTGCCGGTGGGACAGGGCGTCAGCCCCAGCATTTT. As protein: CAGGTGRQPQHF.

The chain joins TRBV9 to TRBJ1-3, with D possibly matching TRBD1 (5 bases). The V gene's germline CDR1 is SGDLS and CDR2 YYNGEE. The CDR3 contains 15 residues. Trimming stripped 2 bases from V and 2 bases from J, with 11 bases between. The CDR3 sequence is CASSVSGQAGNTIYF. For the CDR3, the DNA is TGTGCCAGCAGCGTCTCAGGGCAGGCTGGAAACACCATATATTTT.

Turning to this clone: This same CDR3 is encoded by further DNA sequences in the sample. This chain links TRBV5-1 with TRBJ2-1, with 13 bases identical to TRBD2. The CDR3 sequence is 16 residues long. Trimming cost V 3 bases and J 4 bases; bases outside gene matches: 4. Germline V gives CDR1 SGHRS, CDR2 YFSETQ. The CDR3 protein is CASSSGLAGPYNEQFF. The CDR3 nucleotides are TGCGCCAGCAGCTCGGGACTAGCGGGGCCGTACAATGAGCAGTTCTTC.

The V gene is TRBV11-2, the J gene TRBJ2-1, with no clear D. From germline, CDR1 is SGHAT and CDR2 FQNNGV. Trimming pared 7 bases from V and 5 bases from J, leaving 18 bases between. The CDR3 covers 15 residues. The CDR3 here is CASTPGRWWDNEQFF. In DNA, the CDR3 is TGTGCCAGCACCCCAGGACGGTGGTGGGACAATGAGCAGTTCTTC.

V gene TRBV7-6 combines with J gene TRBJ2-2; 7 bases align to TRBD1. The CDR3 length is 16 residues. Per the germline V gene, CDR1 is SGHVS and CDR2 is FNYEAQ. V gave up 4 bases and J gave up 4 bases; unmatched junction bases: 9. CDR3: CASSSTGVGVTGELFF. The CDR3 DNA is TGTGCCAGCAGCTCAACAGGGGTGGGTGTCACCGGGGAGCTGTTTTTT.

The chain links TRBV28 to TRBJ1-1; no clear D gene. CDR1 and CDR2 from the germline V gene are MDHEN and SYDVKM. The V end lost 3 bases, the J end lost 8 bases, and 7 bases lay between the germline ends. This CDR3 is 11 amino acids long. CDR3 DNA sequence: TGTGCCAGCAGTTTTAACCAGGAAGCTTTCTTT. Amino acid sequence: CASSFNQEAFF.

The chain joins TRBV6-6 to TRBJ2-7; the match to TRBD1 covers 10 bases. J gave up 3 bases and V 6 bases, and 5 bases lay outside the gene matches. This CDR3 region has 14 residues. Looked up from germline, CDR1 is MNHNY and CDR2 is SVGAGI (reference sequence). In DNA, the CDR3 is TGTGCCAGCAGAGAGGGGACAGGGGTCTACGAGCAGTACTTC. Amino acid sequence: CASREGTGVYEQYF.

V is TRBV28 and J is TRBJ2-1; D gene ambiguous. V was clipped by 6 bases and J by 0 bases, with 12 bases between them. Germline V gene sequence: CDR1 MDHEN, CDR2 SYDVKM. There are 15 residues in the CDR3. The CDR3 sequence is CASRRERTSYNEQFF. The DNA of the CDR3 is TGTGCCAGCAGACGAGAGCGAACCTCCTACAATGAGCAGTTCTTC.

This clone was seen a single time. The chain recombines TRBV12-5 with TRBJ2-3; D is unresolved. CDR1 is LGHNT and CDR2 is FRNRAP in the germline V gene. V gave up 2 bases and J gave up 2 bases, with 8 bases separating them. The CDR3 covers 14 residues. This CDR3 reads CASGLSKLTDTQYF. The CDR3 nucleotides are TGTGCTAGTGGTTTGTCGAAACTCACAGATACGCAGTATTTT. Supplemented by reference TRBV12-5 and TRBJ2-3, the full variable domain reads DARVTQTPRHKVTEMGQEVTMRCQPILGHNTVFWYRQTMMQGLELLAYFRNRAPLDDSGMPKDRFSAEMPDATLATLKIQPSEPRDSAVYFCASGLSKLTDTQYFGPGTRLTVL.

The V call is TRBV2, the J call TRBJ2-2; D is unclear. V lost 0 bases, J lost 7 bases, and 6 bases lay in between. This CDR3 contains 13 residues. In germline, CDR1 is SNHLY, CDR2 FYNNEI. The CDR3 reads CASSEALDGELFF. As DNA, the CDR3 is TGTGCCAGCAGTGAAGCGCTTGACGGGGAGCTGTTTTTT. Full variable domain (remainder filled in from reference TRBV2 and TRBJ2-2): EPEVTQTPSHQVTQMGQEVILRCVPISNHLYFYWYRQILGQKVEFLVSFYNNEISEKSEIFDDQFSVERPDGSNFTLKIRSTKLEDSAMYFCASSEALDGELFFGEGSRLTVL.

This chain links TRBV5-1 with TRBJ2-3; TRBD2 agrees at 7 bases. V trimming: 0 bases; J trimming: 2 bases; junction bases outside the gene matches: 9. Germline CDR1 SGHRS, CDR2 YFSETQ. CDR3 length: 17 residues. The CDR3 DNA sequence: TGCGCCAGCAGCTTGGGATTCCTAGCGGAGTACACAGATACGCAGTATTTT. It translates to CASSLGFLAEYTDTQYF.

J is TRBJ2-3 and V is TRBV7-3; D gene uncertain. This CDR3 has 14 residues. Germline V gene sequence: CDR1 SGHTA, CDR2 FQGTGA. Trimming left V 4 bases short and J 4 bases short, with 12 bases between. CDR3 in amino acids: CASSSRTRADTQYF. In nucleotides, the CDR3 is TGTGCCAGCAGCTCACGGACCCGGGCAGATACGCAGTATTTT.